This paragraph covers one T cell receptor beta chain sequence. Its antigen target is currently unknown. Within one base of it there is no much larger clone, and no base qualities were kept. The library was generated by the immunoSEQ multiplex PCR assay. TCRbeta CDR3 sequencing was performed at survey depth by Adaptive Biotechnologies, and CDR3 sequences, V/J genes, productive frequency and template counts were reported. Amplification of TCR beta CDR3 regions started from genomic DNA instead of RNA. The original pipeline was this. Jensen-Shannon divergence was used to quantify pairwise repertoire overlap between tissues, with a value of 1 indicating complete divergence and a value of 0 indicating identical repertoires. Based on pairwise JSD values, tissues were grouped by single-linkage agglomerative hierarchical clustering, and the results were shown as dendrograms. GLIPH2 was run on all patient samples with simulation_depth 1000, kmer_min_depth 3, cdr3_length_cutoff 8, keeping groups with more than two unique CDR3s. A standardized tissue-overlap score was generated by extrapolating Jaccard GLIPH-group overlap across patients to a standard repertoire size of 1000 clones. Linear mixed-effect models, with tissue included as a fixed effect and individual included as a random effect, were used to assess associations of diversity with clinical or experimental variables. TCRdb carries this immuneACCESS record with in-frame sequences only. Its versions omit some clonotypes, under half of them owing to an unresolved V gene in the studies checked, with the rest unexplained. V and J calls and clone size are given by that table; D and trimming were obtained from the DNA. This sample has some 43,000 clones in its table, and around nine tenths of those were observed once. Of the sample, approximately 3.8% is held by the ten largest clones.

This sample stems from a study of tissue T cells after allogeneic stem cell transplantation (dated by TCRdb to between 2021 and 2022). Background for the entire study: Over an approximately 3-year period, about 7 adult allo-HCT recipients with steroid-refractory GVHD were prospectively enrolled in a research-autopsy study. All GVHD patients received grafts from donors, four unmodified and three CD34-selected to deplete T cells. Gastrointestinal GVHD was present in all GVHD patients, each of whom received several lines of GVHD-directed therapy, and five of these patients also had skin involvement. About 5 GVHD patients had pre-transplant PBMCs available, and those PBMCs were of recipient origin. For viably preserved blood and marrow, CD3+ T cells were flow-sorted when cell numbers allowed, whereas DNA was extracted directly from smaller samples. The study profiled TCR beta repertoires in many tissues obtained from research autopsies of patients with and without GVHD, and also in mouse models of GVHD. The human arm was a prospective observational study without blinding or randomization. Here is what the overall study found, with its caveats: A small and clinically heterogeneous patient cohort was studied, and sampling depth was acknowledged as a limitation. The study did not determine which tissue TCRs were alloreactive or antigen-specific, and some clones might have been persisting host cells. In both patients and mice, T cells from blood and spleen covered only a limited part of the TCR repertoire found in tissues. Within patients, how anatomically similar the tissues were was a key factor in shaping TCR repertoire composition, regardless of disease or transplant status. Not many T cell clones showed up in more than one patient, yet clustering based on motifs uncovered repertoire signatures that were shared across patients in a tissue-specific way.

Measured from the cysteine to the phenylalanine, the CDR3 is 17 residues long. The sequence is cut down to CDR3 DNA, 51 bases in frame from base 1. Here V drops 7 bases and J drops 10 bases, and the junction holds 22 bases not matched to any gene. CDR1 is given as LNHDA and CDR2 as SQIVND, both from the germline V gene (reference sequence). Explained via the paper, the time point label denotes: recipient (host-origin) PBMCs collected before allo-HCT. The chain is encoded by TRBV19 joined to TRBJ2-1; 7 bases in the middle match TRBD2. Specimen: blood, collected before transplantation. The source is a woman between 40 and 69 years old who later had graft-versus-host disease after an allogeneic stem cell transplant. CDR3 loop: CASTPLGGNTGRVEQFF. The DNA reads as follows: TGTGCCAGTACCCCCCTGGGAGGGAACACGGGTAGGGTAGAGCAGTTCTTC.